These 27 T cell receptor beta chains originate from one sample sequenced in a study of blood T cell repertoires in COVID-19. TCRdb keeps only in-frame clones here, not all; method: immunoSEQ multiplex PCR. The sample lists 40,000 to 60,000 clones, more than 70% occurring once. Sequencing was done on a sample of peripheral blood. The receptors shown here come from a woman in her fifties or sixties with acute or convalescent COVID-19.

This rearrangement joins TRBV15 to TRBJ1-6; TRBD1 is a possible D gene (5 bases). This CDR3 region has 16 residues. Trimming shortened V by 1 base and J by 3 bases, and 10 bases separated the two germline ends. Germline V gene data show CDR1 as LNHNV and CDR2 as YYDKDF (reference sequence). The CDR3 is CATSRVRGGYNSPLHF. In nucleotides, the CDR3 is TGTGCCACCAGCAGAGTTCGGGGGGGCTATAATTCACCCCTCCACTTT. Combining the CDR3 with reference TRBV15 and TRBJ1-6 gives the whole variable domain DAMVIQNPRYQVTQFGKPVTLSCSQTLNHNVMYWYQQKSSQAPKLLFHYYDKDFNNEADTPDNFQSRRPNTSFCFLDIRSPGLGDTAMYLCATSRVRGGYNSPLHFGNGTRLTVT.

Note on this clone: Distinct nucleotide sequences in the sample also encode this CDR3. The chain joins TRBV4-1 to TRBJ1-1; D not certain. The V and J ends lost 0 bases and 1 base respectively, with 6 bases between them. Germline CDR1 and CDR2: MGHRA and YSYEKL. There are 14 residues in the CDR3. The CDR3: CASSQDLGNTEAFF. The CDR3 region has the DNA TGCGCCAGCAGCCAAGATCTAGGGAACACTGAAGCTTTCTTT.

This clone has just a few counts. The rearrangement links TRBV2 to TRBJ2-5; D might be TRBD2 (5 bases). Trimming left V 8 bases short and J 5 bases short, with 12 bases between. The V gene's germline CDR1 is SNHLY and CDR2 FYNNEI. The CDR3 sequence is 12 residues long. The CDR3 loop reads CASSTSIETQYF. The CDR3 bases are TGTGCCAGCTCAACTAGTATCGAGACCCAGTACTTC.

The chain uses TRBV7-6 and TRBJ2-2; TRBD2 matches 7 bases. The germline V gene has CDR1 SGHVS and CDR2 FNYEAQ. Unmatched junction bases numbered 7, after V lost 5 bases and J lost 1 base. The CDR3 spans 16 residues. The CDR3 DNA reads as TGTGCCAGCAGCCTCCGGAGCGGGGTGAACACCGGGGAGCTGTTTTTT. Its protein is CASSLRSGVNTGELFF.

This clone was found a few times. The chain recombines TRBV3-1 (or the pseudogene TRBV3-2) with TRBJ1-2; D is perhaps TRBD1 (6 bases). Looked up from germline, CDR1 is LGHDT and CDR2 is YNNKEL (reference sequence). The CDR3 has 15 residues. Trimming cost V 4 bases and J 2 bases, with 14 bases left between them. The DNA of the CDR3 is TGTGCCAGCAGCCCCAGAGACAGGCTAAACTATGGCTACACCTTC. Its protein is CASSPRDRLNYGYTF.

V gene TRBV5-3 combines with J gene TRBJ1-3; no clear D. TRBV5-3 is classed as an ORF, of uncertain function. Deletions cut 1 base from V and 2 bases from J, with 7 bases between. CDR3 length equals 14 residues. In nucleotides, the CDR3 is TGTGCCAGAAGCTTGAACGGTCCTGGAAACACCATATATTTT. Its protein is CARSLNGPGNTIYF.

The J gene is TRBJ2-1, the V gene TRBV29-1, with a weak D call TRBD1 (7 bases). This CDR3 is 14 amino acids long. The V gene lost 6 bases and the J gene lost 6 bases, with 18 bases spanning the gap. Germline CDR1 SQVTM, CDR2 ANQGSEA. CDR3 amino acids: CSVRLSQGGNEQFF. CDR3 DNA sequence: TGCAGCGTACGACTTTCGCAGGGGGGCAATGAGCAGTTCTTC.

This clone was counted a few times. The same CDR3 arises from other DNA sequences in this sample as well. The DNA for the CDR3 is TGCGCCAGCAGCTGGGGACAGGGTCTGGACACTGAAGCTTTCTTT. This gives the protein CASSWGQGLDTEAFF. This chain joins TRBV5-1 and TRBJ1-1, with 9 bases lining up with TRBD1. This CDR3 contains 15 residues. The V and J ends lost 3 bases and 3 bases, in that order; junction bases with no gene match: 6. Looked up from germline, CDR1 is SGHRS and CDR2 is YFSETQ.

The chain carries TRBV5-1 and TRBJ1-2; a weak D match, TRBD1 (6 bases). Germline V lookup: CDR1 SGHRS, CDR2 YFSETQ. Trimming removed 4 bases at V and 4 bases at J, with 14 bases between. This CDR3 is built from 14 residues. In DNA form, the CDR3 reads TGCGCCAGCAGCCCCGAAGGGGGTGCCTATGGCTACACCTTC. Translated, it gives CASSPEGGAYGYTF.

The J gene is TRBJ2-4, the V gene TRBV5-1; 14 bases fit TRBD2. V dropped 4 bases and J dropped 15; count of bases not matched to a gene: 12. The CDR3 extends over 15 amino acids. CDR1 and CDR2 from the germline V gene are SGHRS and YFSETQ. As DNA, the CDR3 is TGCGCCAGCAGCCCCGCTGGACTAGCGGGGGGAAGGGTGTACTTC. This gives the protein CASSPAGLAGGRVYF.

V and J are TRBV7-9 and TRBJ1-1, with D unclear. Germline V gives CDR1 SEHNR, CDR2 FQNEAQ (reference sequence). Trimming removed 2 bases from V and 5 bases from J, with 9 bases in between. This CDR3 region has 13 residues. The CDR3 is CASSLSAGTEAFF. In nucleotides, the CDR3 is TGTGCCAGCAGCTTATCGGCGGGAACTGAAGCTTTCTTT.

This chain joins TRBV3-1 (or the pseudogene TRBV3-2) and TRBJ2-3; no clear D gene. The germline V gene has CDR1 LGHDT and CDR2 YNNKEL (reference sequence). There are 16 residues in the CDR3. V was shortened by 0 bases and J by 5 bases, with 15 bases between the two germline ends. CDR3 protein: CASSQDLARSGDTQYF. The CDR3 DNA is TGTGCCAGCAGCCAAGATCTGGCAAGGTCGGGAGATACGCAGTATTTT.

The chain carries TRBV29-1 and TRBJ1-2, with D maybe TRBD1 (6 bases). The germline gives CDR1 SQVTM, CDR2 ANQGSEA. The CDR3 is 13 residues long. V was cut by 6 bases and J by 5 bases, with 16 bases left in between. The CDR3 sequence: CSVGKTGTYGYTF. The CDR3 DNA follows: TGCAGCGTGGGCAAAACAGGGACATATGGCTACACCTTC.

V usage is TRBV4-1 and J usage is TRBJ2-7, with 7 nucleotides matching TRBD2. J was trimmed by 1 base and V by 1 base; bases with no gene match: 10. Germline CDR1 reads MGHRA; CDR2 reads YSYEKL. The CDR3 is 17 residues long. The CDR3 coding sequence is TGCGCCAGCAGCCAAGGGGCGGGGAGGGACCTTTCCTACGAGCAGTACTTC. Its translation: CASSQGAGRDLSYEQYF.

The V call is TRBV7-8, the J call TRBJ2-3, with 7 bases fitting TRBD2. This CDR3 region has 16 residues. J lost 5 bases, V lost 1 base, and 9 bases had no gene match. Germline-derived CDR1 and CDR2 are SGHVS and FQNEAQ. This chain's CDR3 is CASSLVRAGYGDTQYF. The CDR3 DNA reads TGTGCCAGCAGCTTAGTGAGAGCGGGGTACGGAGATACGCAGTATTTT.

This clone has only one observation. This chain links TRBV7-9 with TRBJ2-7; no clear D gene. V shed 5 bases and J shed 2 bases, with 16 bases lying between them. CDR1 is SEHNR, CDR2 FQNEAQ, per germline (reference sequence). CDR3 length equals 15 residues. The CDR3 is CASSGTETIPYEQYF. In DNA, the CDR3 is TGTGCCAGCAGCGGTACAGAAACCATTCCCTACGAGCAGTACTTC.

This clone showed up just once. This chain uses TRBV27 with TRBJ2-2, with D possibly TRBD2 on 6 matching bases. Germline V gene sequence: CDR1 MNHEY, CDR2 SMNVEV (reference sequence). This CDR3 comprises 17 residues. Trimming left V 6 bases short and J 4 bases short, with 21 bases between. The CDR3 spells CASRMRRDLLFTGELFF. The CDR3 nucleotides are TGTGCCAGCAGAATGCGGCGGGACCTCCTATTCACCGGGGAGCTGTTTTTT.

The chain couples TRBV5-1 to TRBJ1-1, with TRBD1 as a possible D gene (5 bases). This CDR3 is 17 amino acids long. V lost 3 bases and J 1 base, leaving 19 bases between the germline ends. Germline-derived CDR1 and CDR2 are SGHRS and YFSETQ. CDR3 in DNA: TGCGCCAGCAGCTCCGTTGTTGGGGGGTCGAGGAACACTGAAGCTTTCTTT. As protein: CASSSVVGGSRNTEAFF.

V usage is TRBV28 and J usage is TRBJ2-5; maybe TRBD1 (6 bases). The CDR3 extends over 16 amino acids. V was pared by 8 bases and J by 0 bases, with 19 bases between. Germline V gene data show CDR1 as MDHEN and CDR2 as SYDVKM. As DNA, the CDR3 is TGTGCCAGCGGGGTGGGGGCGGTAGCTTACCAAGAGACCCAGTACTTC. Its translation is CASGVGAVAYQETQYF.

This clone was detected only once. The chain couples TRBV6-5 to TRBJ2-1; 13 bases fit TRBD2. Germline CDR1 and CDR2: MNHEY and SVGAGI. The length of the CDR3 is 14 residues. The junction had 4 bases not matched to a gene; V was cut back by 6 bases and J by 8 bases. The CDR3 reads CASRWTSGSDEQFF. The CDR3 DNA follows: TGTGCCAGCAGGTGGACTAGCGGGAGTGATGAGCAGTTCTTC.

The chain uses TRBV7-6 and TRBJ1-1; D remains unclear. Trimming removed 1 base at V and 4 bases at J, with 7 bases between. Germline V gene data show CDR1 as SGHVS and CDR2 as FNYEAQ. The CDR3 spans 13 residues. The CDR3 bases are TGTGCCAGCAGCTTAGGGAGGGTCACTGAAGCTTTCTTT. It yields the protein CASSLGRVTEAFF.

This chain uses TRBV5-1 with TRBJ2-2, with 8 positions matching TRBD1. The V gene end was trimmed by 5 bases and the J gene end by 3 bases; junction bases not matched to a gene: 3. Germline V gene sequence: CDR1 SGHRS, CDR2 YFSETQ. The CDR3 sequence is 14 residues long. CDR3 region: CASRGTGDTGELFF. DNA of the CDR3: TGCGCCAGCAGGGGGACAGGAGACACCGGGGAGCTGTTTTTT. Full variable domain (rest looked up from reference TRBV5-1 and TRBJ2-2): KAGVTQTPRYLIKTRGQQVTLSCSPISGHRSVSWYQQTPGQGLQFLFEYFSETQRNKGNFPGRFSGRQFSNSRSEMNVSTLELGDSALYLCASRGTGDTGELFFGEGSRLTVL.

CDR3 sequence reads: CASTSGLAGVAGELFF. The DNA for the CDR3 is TGTGCCAGTACCTCCGGACTAGCGGGAGTGGCCGGGGAGCTGTTTTTT. The chain combines TRBV19 with TRBJ2-2, with 13 bases identical to TRBD2. The V segment lost 7 bases and the J segment 6 bases; nucleotides outside the gene matches: 8. The length of the CDR3 is 16 residues. In germline, CDR1 is LNHDA, CDR2 SQIVND (reference sequence).

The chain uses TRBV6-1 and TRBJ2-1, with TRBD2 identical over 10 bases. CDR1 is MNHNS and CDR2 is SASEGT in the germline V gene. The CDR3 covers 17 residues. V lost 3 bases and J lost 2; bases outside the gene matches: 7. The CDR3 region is CASSDPRSGGAYNEQFF. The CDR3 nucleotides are TGTGCCAGCAGTGATCCTCGGAGCGGGGGGGCCTACAATGAGCAGTTCTTC.

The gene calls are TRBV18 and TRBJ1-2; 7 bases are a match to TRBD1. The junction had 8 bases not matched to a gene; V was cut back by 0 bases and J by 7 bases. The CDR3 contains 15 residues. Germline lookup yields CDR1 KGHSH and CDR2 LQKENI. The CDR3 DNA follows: TGTGCCAGCTCACCACCACAAGGGGCAGGGGGTGGCTACACCTTC. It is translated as CASSPPQGAGGGYTF.

CDR3 sequence (DNA): TGTGCCAGCAGTCGCCGGGACAGCTACAATCAGCCCCAGCATTTT. Its protein is CASSRRDSYNQPQHF. This chain links TRBV2 with TRBJ1-5, with 7 bases that match TRBD1. Trimming removed 5 bases from V and 3 bases from J; junction bases left unmatched: 7. The CDR3 totals 15 residues. The germline V gene has CDR1 SNHLY and CDR2 FYNNEI.

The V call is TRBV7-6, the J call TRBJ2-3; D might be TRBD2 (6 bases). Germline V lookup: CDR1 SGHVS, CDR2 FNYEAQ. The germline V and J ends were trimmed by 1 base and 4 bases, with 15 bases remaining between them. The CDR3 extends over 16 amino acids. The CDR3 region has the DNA TGTGCCAGCAGCTTAGTTCCGGGAGCTGTCGCAGATACGCAGTATTTT. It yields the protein CASSLVPGAVADTQYF.